Listed below are T cell receptor beta chains from one sample, sequenced in a study of shared clonotypes between healthy human individuals. Repertoires were generated with immunoSEQ multiplex PCR, while TCRdb's copy carries only in-frame clones and drops some. Among around 500,000 clones listed, over 60% were seen once. The sample consisted of PBMCs. These receptors all come from a woman between 40 and 55 years old in good health. Some clones in this sample may be carry-over from other donors' samples. The conserved cysteine and the conserved F or W are not part of the CDR3 here. Clone size is given for some rows only: seen once, a few or many times, or a class if the clone is expanded.

V,size,CDR3
TRBV27,-,ASSRLAPGDEQY
TRBV19,-,ASSLRTGGFNTGELF
TRBV4-1,-,ASSPGQGAYSPLH
TRBV6-1,many,ASSRIAGESNEQF
TRBV29-1,many,SVEVEQGYT
TRBV14,-,ASSQDWGGDAF
TRBV2,-,ASSGLVSDTQY
TRBV28,-,ASSFKRGGGDEQY
TRBV27,-,ASSLSAGQPQH
TRBV4-3,-,ASSSNGRTGELF
TRBV6-5,once,ASSYPTRGTGEQF
TRBV28,-,ASSFPPTGRLNEQY
TRBV5-1,-,ASSLGGGTGTEAF
TRBV4-2,once,ASSQVATIFSGGAGNTEAF
TRBV7-9,few,ASSSFVGAVGTEAF
TRBV27,-,ASSRTSGTLYEQY
TRBV7-6,-,ASSLETQGEQY
TRBV14,-,ASSQVGGIYEQY
TRBV28,once,ASSFLGTQY
TRBV7-2,-,ASSVSAPGGEQY